This T cell receptor (beta chain) was observed in a study of T-cell reconstitution after alpha-beta-depleted transplantation in children. Germline values: CDR1 MDHEN, CDR2 SYDVKM. This CDR3 contains 13 residues. V lost 4 bases and J 4 bases, leaving 11 bases between the germline ends. It was with unique molecular identifiers that the TCRbeta library was prepared. TCRdb re-called the PCR reads through MiXCR, storing one row per CDR3 protein. Among 450,000 to 600,000 distinct CDR3 sequences, 13% were seen once, and the ten largest hold about 2.2%. Sequenced here: PBMCs, mostly from graft donor cells, sampled 360 days after TCRalphabeta/CD19-depleted stem cell transplant. The chain has TRBV28 and TRBJ2-7, with D maybe TRBD2 (6 bases). The receptor's source is a male patient between 5 and 17 years old who had a stem cell transplant for acute myeloid leukemia, so the T cells may come from the graft donor. The CDR3 loop is CASSSGSPYEQYF. The DNA of the CDR3 is TGTGCCAGCAGTTCCGGGAGTCCTTACGAGCAGTACTTC.